This T cell receptor (beta chain) comes out of a study of Ad26.COV2.S vaccination and SARS-CoV-2 variants. Findings of the study overall: Placebo recipients and vaccine recipients were similar in non-spike TCR breadth. Spike-specific TCR breadth ran higher among vaccine recipients than placebo recipients. The TCR breadth and depth analyses may have understated or missed part of the total T cell responses.

In germline, CDR1 is MDHEN, CDR2 SYDVKM. Trimming removed 5 bases from V and 6 bases from J, with 14 bases in between. This CDR3 has 14 residues. Here immunoSEQ multiplex PCR was the method, and the copy in TCRdb shows in-frame clones only, minus some. The repertoire holds 87,000 or so clones, less than 85% seen once, with more than 15% in the top ten. Of note for this clone: Its matching antigen is unknown.

Sequenced material: peripheral blood, taken after recovery from COVID-19. This TCR was sampled from a human donor who had recovered from COVID-19. The genes are TRBV28 and TRBJ1-5; possibly TRBD1 for D (5 bases). The CDR3 reads CASSRTDILQPQHF. CDR3 bases: TGTGCCAGCAGTCGGACGGACATCCTTCAGCCCCAGCATTTT. Combining the CDR3 with reference TRBV28 and TRBJ1-5 gives the whole variable domain DVKVTQSSRYLVKRTGEKVFLECVQDMDHENMFWYRQDPGLGLRLIYFSYDVKMKEKGDIPEGYSVSREKKERFSLILESASTNQTSMYLCASSRTDILQPQHFGDGTRLSIL.